This T cell receptor (beta chain) was found in a study of human T cells and chemical hapten exposure (dated by TCRdb to about 2021). Notes on the research overall: For sensitization, 2% DPC in acetone was applied to a roughly 2 cm by roughly 2 cm area of upper inner arm skin. Weekly therapeutic DPC doses were additionally applied to the scalp of patients throughout the roughly 22-week study period. Patch testing was done on the upper back using Finn chambers containing 0.01% DPC, and results were scored after 6 days according to International Contact Dermatitis Research Group standards. The mostly female patient cohort included alopecia areata with under or over 50% scalp involvement, alopecia totalis and alopecia universalis. Libraries were pooled for sequencing, and variation in per-sample TCR yields was attributed mainly to small differences in library volumes within the pool. In alopecia patients, the study followed how the peripheral blood TCR repertoire changed in vivo over primary and secondary sensitization to diphenylcyclopropenone (DPC), a hapten. Blood was sampled from patients pre-sensitization (week 0) and at 2, 6 and about 24 weeks after DPC sensitization. Blood for TCR sequencing was provided by twenty-nine alopecia patients at one to four time points (pre-sensitization, 2, 6 and 24 weeks). What the research found in general, with its limitations: DPC sensitization did not change how many TCRs were above 1 in 1000 frequency, and no evidence was found of alterations in global repertoire structure. A positive correlation was found between the number of PT1 expanded TCRs and patch test score, with significance reached at thresholds 8, 16 and 32 but not 4. Because all patients had alopecia, a presumed autoimmune disease, the immune response of the patients might differ from that of healthy individuals. Significantly more large CDR3 similarity clusters were formed by expanded TCRs than by pre-sensitization or healthy control sets, consistent with antigen-driven responses. Repeated subsampling changed both the strength of the expansion versus patch-test correlation and the threshold at which that correlation became significant.

The sample's time point label, in plain terms: patch test 1, 2 weeks after DPC sensitization. Reading the label with the study, this specimen's treatment or condition is: therapeutic diphenylcyclopropenone sensitization with weekly scalp DPC. At every patch-test visit, the blood draw took place before the patch test was put on. Patients were eligible if aged 18 to 70, diagnosed with alopecia and judged suitable for DPC therapy, and pregnant patients were excluded. Total RNA was isolated from unfractionated whole blood collected in Tempus Blood RNA tubes. V is trimmed back by 4 bases and J by 6 bases, and the junction contains 8 bases that no gene match accounts for. The CDR3, from cysteine to phenylalanine, totals 15 residues. Kept here is only the CDR3 DNA, which spans 45 bases and is read in frame from base 1. From a lookup of the germline V gene, CDR1 and CDR2 are SGHAT and FQNNGV. Preparation of the library involved RACE. Sequencing used a NextSeq 500. Library preparation attached unique molecular identifiers to individual cDNA molecules for quantitative, reproducible TCR counting. Both TCR alpha and TCR beta chains were sequenced from each blood RNA sample. Per the authors' processing: Samples had a median of roughly 87,000 TCRs, with a range from roughly 23,224 to 750,000. V, J and CDR3 annotation of the TCR reads was carried out using the Decombinator software suite. Every sample was subsampled to the same number of TCRs (28,000) for the PS versus PT1 abundance plots. TCRs were defined as expanded if absent before sensitization and observed at least eight times at the 2-week time point. TCRdb handled the public reads itself, with Q25 trimming in fastp and clone calling in MiXCR, and kept productive beta chains. Identical CDR3 protein sequences are pooled into one entry, listed with their most common genes and DNA. The V and J calls were not made by the authors but by TCRdb's processing. Counted in this sample were tens of thousands of distinct CDR3 sequences; around 10% of them appeared once. Of the sample, roughly 3.3% is held by the ten largest clones.

Ten or more counts support this clonotype. Its antigen is still unknown. Base quality data are lacking; no much larger clone is found one base away. Here the sequenced sample was whole blood, taken in connection with sensitization to the hapten diphenylcyclopropenone (DPC). The chain employs TRBV11-2 and TRBJ2-1; a stretch of 8 junction bases matches TRBD2. The sequence was collected from a woman in her forties with alopecia areata. Some clones in this sample may be carry-over from other donors' samples. The DNA sequence is given as TGTGCCAGCAGCTGGACGGGGGGGCCGAGCAATGAGCAGTTCTTC. Translation gives CASSWTGGPSNEQFF.